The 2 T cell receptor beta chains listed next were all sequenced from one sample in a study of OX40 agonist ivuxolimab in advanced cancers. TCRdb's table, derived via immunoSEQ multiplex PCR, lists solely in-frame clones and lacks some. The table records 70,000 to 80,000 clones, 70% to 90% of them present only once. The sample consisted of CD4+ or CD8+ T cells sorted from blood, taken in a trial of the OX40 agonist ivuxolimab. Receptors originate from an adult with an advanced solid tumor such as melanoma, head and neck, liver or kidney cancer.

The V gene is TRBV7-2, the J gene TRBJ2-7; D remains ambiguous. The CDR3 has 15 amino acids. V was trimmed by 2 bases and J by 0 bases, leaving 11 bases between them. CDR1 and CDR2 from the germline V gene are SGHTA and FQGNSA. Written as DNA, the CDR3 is TGTGCCAGCAGCTTATATGTGCAGAGCTCCTACGAGCAGTACTTC. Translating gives CASSLYVQSSYEQYF.

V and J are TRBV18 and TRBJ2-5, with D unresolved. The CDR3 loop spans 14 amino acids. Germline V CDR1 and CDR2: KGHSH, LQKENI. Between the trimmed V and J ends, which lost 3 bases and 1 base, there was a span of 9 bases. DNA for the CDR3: TGTGCCAGCTCACCTGGGCGGAGCCAAGAGACCCAGTACTTC. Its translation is CASSPGRSQETQYF. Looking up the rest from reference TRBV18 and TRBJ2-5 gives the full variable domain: NAGVMQNPRHLVRRRGQEARLRCSPMKGHSHVYWYRQLPEEGLKFMVYLQKENIIDESGMPKERFSAEFPKEGPSILRIQQVVRGDSAAYFCASSPGRSQETQYFGPGTRLLVL.